This TCR beta chain was sequenced in a study of shared clonotypes between healthy human individuals. General study findings and limits: Large sequencing depth failed to make sorted-subset sequencing complete, rarefaction showed. Around 5% was the fraction of naive CD4 clonotypes found shared across several donors. Clonotype sharing among the donors was expected to vary with sequencing depth.

CDR1 is SGHNT, CDR2 YYREEE, per germline (reference sequence). The CDR3 totals 13 residues. Trimming stripped 1 base from V and 4 bases from J, with 8 bases between. The repertoire was sequenced with immunoSEQ multiplex PCR; TCRdb's copy has only in-frame clones and lacks some. The repertoire holds millions of clones, with 85% to 95% as singletons. A remark on this clone: Its antigen is still unknown.

The J gene is TRBJ1-2, the V gene TRBV5-4; no firm D call. The source of this sequence is a young man in good health. Sequenced input: naive CD4+ T cells sorted from blood. Sample subset: CD45RA+ positively selected. The DNA for the CDR3 is TGTGCCAGCAGCTTGACAGCCACCTATGGCTACACCTTC. Translation gives CASSLTATYGYTF.